Listed below are T cell receptor beta chains from one sample, sequenced in a study of OX40 agonist ivuxolimab in advanced cancers. Profiled with immunoSEQ multiplex PCR; TCRdb holds only in-frame clones, not every one. Altogether roughly 75,000 clones are present, about 89% being singletons, with the ten largest covering 10% to 15%. The sequenced sample was CD4+ or CD8+ T cells sorted from blood, obtained in a trial of the OX40 agonist ivuxolimab. Every receptor here comes from an adult with an advanced solid tumor such as melanoma, head and neck, liver or kidney cancer. CDR3s include the opening cysteine and the closing phenylalanine or tryptophan. The D gene is left open where the match is weak. The listing skips clone size in some rows; elsewhere it reads once, few, many or a size class.

V: TRBV5-1; size: NA; J: TRBJ1-4; D: NA; DNA: TGCGCCAGCAGCGAAATCCAGGCTAATGAAAAACTGTTTTTT; CDR3: CASSEIQANEKLFF
V: TRBV5-1; size: NA; J: TRBJ1-6; D: NA; DNA: TGCGCCAGCAGCTTCAAACAGGGATCCTATAATTCACCCCTCCACTTT; CDR3: CASSFKQGSYNSPLHF
V: TRBV11-3; size: NA; J: TRBJ2-7; D: TRBD2; DNA: TGTGCCAGCAGCATTAGCGGGAGGGCCATCCACGAGCAGTACTTC; CDR3: CASSISGRAIHEQYF
V: TRBV15; size: NA; J: TRBJ2-7; D: NA; DNA: TGTGCCACCAGCCGGGCCCCGAAGGAGGACGAGCAGTACTTC; CDR3: CATSRAPKEDEQYF
V: TRBV29-1; size: NA; J: TRBJ1-2; D: TRBD1; DNA: TGCAGCGTTGAGACAGGGACCTATGGCTACACCTTC; CDR3: CSVETGTYGYTF
V: TRBV5-4; size: NA; J: TRBJ2-7; D: TRBD2; DNA: TGTGCCAGCAGCTCCGGGACTAGCGGCTCCTACGAGCAGTACTTC; CDR3: CASSSGTSGSYEQYF
V: TRBV4-2; size: few; J: TRBJ1-2; D: TRBD1; DNA: TGTGCCAGCAGCCAAGAAGTGCGGACAGGGGCCGATGGCTACACCTTC; CDR3: CASSQEVRTGADGYTF
V: TRBV19; size: NA; J: TRBJ2-6; D: TRBD1; DNA: TGTGCCAGTAGTACCGGACAGGGACAGGCCAACGTCCTGACTTTC; CDR3: CASSTGQGQANVLTF
V: TRBV6-6; size: NA; J: TRBJ1-5; D: NA; DNA: TGTGCCAGCAACCAACTATATAAACCCGATCAGCCCCAGCATTTT; CDR3: CASNQLYKPDQPQHF
V: TRBV6-4; size: NA; J: TRBJ2-2; D: TRBD2; DNA: TGTGCCAGCAGTGACTCCGGGACTAGCGGGAGTGAGACCGGGGAGCTGTTTTTT; CDR3: CASSDSGTSGSETGELFF
V: TRBV9; size: NA; J: TRBJ2-3; D: TRBD1; DNA: TGTGCCAGCAGCGTCGGGACAGGGCGAGATACGCAGTATTTT; CDR3: CASSVGTGRDTQYF
V: TRBV5-4; size: NA; J: TRBJ1-2; D: TRBD1; DNA: TGTGCCAGCAGCTCCCGGACAGGGGGCACCTATGGCTACACCTTC; CDR3: CASSSRTGGTYGYTF
V: TRBV5-1; size: NA; J: TRBJ1-4; D: TRBD1; DNA: TGCGCCAGCAGCTCGGGGACAGGGGGCACAACTAATGAAAAACTGTTTTTT; CDR3: CASSSGTGGTTNEKLFF
V: TRBV9; size: NA; J: TRBJ1-1; D: NA; DNA: TGTGCCAGCAGCGCTGCCAGGGGAAACACTGAAGCTTTCTTT; CDR3: CASSAARGNTEAFF
V: TRBV7-8; size: NA; J: TRBJ2-3; D: TRBD2; DNA: TGTGCCAGCAGCTTATATCGCGGGAGGGACCCAGATACGCAGTATTTT; CDR3: CASSLYRGRDPDTQYF
V: TRBV19; size: NA; J: TRBJ2-7; D: TRBD1; DNA: TGTGCCACGGAAGACCGGGACAGGGACCACGAGCAGTACTTC; CDR3: CATEDRDRDHEQYF
V: TRBV11-2; size: NA; J: TRBJ2-1; D: NA; DNA: TGTGCCAGCAGCAACCCCAGGGGGGGGGCATCCTACAATGAGCAGTTCTTC; CDR3: CASSNPRGGASYNEQFF
V: TRBV6-1; size: NA; J: TRBJ2-7; D: TRBD1; DNA: TGTGCCAGCACAGTAGACAGGGTCGAGCAGTACTTC; CDR3: CASTVDRVEQYF
V: TRBV4-1; size: NA; J: TRBJ1-1; D: NA; DNA: TGCGCCAGCAGCCAAGTCAGGGGAGAAACTGAAGCTTTCTTT; CDR3: CASSQVRGETEAFF
V: TRBV6-5; size: NA; J: TRBJ2-7; D: TRBD1; DNA: TGTGCCAGCAGTTACTCCGGGGACAGGGTTTCCTACGAGCAGTACTTC; CDR3: CASSYSGDRVSYEQYF
V: TRBV7-6; size: NA; J: TRBJ2-3; D: NA; DNA: TGTGCCAGCAGCTACGCTTCTAGCGGCACAGATACGCAGTATTTT; CDR3: CASSYASSGTDTQYF
V: TRBV19; size: once; J: TRBJ1-4; D: NA; DNA: TGTGCCAGTAGTATTTCACGGGCGAAGGAGTCTAATGAAAAACTGTTTTTT; CDR3: CASSISRAKESNEKLFF
V: TRBV13; size: once; J: TRBJ2-5; D: TRBD1; DNA: TGTGCCAGCAGCGGGACAGGGTGGACGGAGACCCAGTACTTC; CDR3: CASSGTGWTETQYF
V: TRBV7-2; size: NA; J: TRBJ2-1; D: TRBD2; DNA: TGTGCCAGCAGCTTGGGAGGGCCTGGGGATGAGCAGTTCTTC; CDR3: CASSLGGPGDEQFF
V: TRBV5-1; size: NA; J: TRBJ1-4; D: NA; DNA: TGCGCCAGCAGCTCTTCGGGGGTGGAGGCTGAAAAACTGTTTTTT; CDR3: CASSSSGVEAEKLFF
V: TRBV6-5; size: once; J: TRBJ2-7; D: TRBD2; DNA: TGTGCCAGTCACCTCAGCGGGAGTAATGAGCAGTACTTC; CDR3: CASHLSGSNEQYF
V: TRBV5-6; size: NA; J: TRBJ2-1; D: NA; DNA: TGTGCCAGCAGCCTCCTGGGGGCAGTTACAAGGGATGAGCAGTTCTTC; CDR3: CASSLLGAVTRDEQFF
V: TRBV4-1; size: NA; J: TRBJ2-1; D: NA; DNA: TGCGCCAGCAGCCAAAAGGATATCTCCTACAATGAGCAGTTCTTC; CDR3: CASSQKDISYNEQFF
V: TRBV21-1; size: NA; J: TRBJ2-4; D: NA; DNA: TGTGCCAGCGCAAGGGGCGGGAGGATCGCCAAAAACATTCAGTACTTC; CDR3: CASARGGRIAKNIQYF
V: TRBV19; size: NA; J: TRBJ2-1; D: TRBD2; DNA: TGTGCCAGTAGTATAGATGGGGCTAGCGGGAACAATGAGCAGTTCTTC; CDR3: CASSIDGASGNNEQFF
V: TRBV28; size: NA; J: TRBJ1-6; D: TRBD1; DNA: TGTGCCAGCAGTTTCGGTGGACAGGATAATTCACCCCTCCACTTT; CDR3: CASSFGGQDNSPLHF
V: TRBV11-2; size: NA; J: TRBJ1-3; D: NA; DNA: TGTGCCAGCAGCTTAGTGTGGGGACGGCACTCTGGAAACACCATATATTTT; CDR3: CASSLVWGRHSGNTIYF
V: TRBV6-4; size: NA; J: TRBJ2-1; D: TRBD2; DNA: TGTGCCAGCAGTGACGGACTAGCGGGAGACAATGAGCAGTTCTTC; CDR3: CASSDGLAGDNEQFF
V: TRBV9; size: NA; J: TRBJ1-5; D: NA; DNA: TGTGCCAGCAGCGGCGGACCGCCAGGGGCTAGCAATCAGCCCCAGCATTTT; CDR3: CASSGGPPGASNQPQHF
V: TRBV7-6; size: NA; J: TRBJ2-7; D: TRBD2; DNA: TGTGCCAGCAGCTTGAGCGGGGACTCCTACGAGCAGTACTTC; CDR3: CASSLSGDSYEQYF
V: TRBV7-3; size: once; J: TRBJ1-2; D: NA; DNA: TGTGCCAGCAGCTTTGACGGATACTATGGCTACACCTTC; CDR3: CASSFDGYYGYTF
V: TRBV11-3; size: NA; J: TRBJ2-2; D: NA; DNA: TGTGCCAGCAGCGGAGACAAGAACACCGGGGAGCTGTTTTTT; CDR3: CASSGDKNTGELFF